This TCR beta chain was sequenced for a study of T cells after yellow fever vaccination. Study summary: The authors prepared low-cell-number fractions using SMART-Seq v4 Ultra Low Input.

With 7 bases clipped from V and 3 bases from J, the junction kept 6 bases outside the gene matches. CDR3 length: 14 amino acids. Germline values: CDR1 SEHNR, CDR2 FQNEAQ (reference sequence). TCRdb re-derived calls from the 5' RACE reads in MiXCR, one entry per CDR3 protein. Here the sample spans 300,000 to 400,000 distinct CDR3 sequences, roughly 8.7% being singletons. The chain uses TRBV7-9 and TRBJ2-1; 7 nucleotides line up with TRBD1. The sample consisted of PBMCs, taken on the day of the first yellow fever vaccination. This clonotype was sampled from a young man who received the YFV17D yellow fever vaccine. CDR3 loop: CASKGTELYNEQFF. Written as DNA, the CDR3 is TGTGCCAGCAAAGGGACAGAGCTCTACAATGAGCAGTTCTTC. Full variable domain (rest looked up from reference TRBV7-9 and TRBJ2-1): DTGVSQNPRHKITKRGQNVTFRCDPISEHNRLYWYRQTLGQGPEFLTYFQNEAQLEKSRLLSDRFSAERPKGSFSTLEIQRTEQGDSAMYLCASKGTELYNEQFFGPGTRLTVL.